The 15 T cell receptor beta chains listed next were all sequenced from one sample in a study of CD8 T cells in ankylosing spondylitis. Study-level results: Seemingly distinctive of ankylosing spondylitis blood was a TCR beta motif formed by eight highly homologous variants.

No antigen is known for these receptors. TCRdb itself ran the 5' RACE reads through MiXCR, one entry per CDR3 protein. The table shows about 220,000 distinct CDR3 sequences, with about 7.3% occurring only once. Sequencing was carried out using blood, either unsorted or a sorted T cell fraction (not recorded which). The receptor source for this set is a male donor with ankylosing spondylitis.

The table lists this clonotype with many counts. This chain connects TRBV4-2 to TRBJ2-7; TRBD2 is a possible D gene (5 bases). V lost 2 bases, J lost 0 bases, and 11 bases lay in between. CDR1 is LGHNA, CDR2 YNFKEQ, per germline. The CDR3 loop spans 15 amino acids. As DNA, the CDR3 is TGTGCCAGCAGCCAATTATCTGGGAGCTCCTACGAGCAGTACTTC. Its translation: CASSQLSGSSYEQYF.

As for this clonotype: Possible read error: a much larger clone is one base away. The CDR3 reads CASSYLRDTGELFF. CDR3 bases: TGTGCCAGCAGTTACTTACGGGACACCGGGGAGCTGTTTTTT. The V call is TRBV6-5, the J call TRBJ2-2; D is undetermined. There are 14 residues in the CDR3. V was trimmed by 1 base and J by 3 bases, leaving 6 bases between them. The germline V gene encodes CDR1 MNHEY and CDR2 SVGAGI.

The J gene is TRBJ1-5, the V gene TRBV6-5, with D uncertain. The germline V gene encodes CDR1 MNHEY and CDR2 SVGAGI. V lost 1 base and J lost 3, with 7 bases in between. The CDR3 totals 14 residues. CDR3 in amino acids: CASSYFESNQPQHF. CDR3 nucleotide sequence: TGTGCCAGCAGTTACTTCGAATCCAATCAGCCCCAGCATTTT.

At least ten counts were recorded for this clonotype. This chain links TRBV12-3 or TRBV12-4 with TRBJ2-3, with 7 bases lining up with TRBD1. CDR3 size: 15 residues. V dropped 1 base and J dropped 0; count of bases not matched to a gene: 1. CDR3 nucleotides: TGTGCCAGCAGTTTAGAAGGGGGCAGCACAGATACGCAGTATTTT. Translation: CASSLEGGSTDTQYF.

The chain is built from TRBV5-6 and TRBJ1-1; D unclear. Trimming stripped 0 bases from V and 4 bases from J, with 4 bases between. The CDR3 totals 12 residues. Germline V gives CDR1 SGHDT, CDR2 YYEEEE. In DNA, the CDR3 is TGTGCCAGCAGCTTGGCCCCCACTGAAGCTTTCTTT. It translates to CASSLAPTEAFF.

The chain couples TRBV7-9 to TRBJ1-1; D may be TRBD1 (6 bases). Trimming cost V 7 bases and J 8 bases, with 26 bases left between them. There are 16 residues in the CDR3. Germline-derived CDR1 and CDR2 are SEHNR and FQNEAQ (reference sequence). The CDR3 is CASTRNMKGGGREAFF. CDR3 coding DNA: TGTGCCAGCACCCGCAACATGAAAGGGGGTGGGAGAGAAGCTTTCTTT.

J is TRBJ2-3 and V is TRBV9; D is ambiguous. Germline CDR1 and CDR2: SGDLS and YYNGEE. V was pared by 4 bases and J by 2 bases, with 11 bases between. The CDR3 length is 14 residues. DNA for the CDR3: TGTGCCAGCAGCCGCCGGGCCGCCACAGATACGCAGTATTTT. Encoded protein: CASSRRAATDTQYF.

This clonotype has ten or more counts. This chain uses TRBV9 with TRBJ2-2; D is undetermined. The germline gives CDR1 SGDLS, CDR2 YYNGEE. Trimming shortened V by 4 bases and J by 8 bases, and 12 bases separated the two germline ends. This CDR3 region has 13 residues. The CDR3 DNA sequence: TGTGCCAGCAGCCTCAGAATTGGGGGGGAGCTGTTTTTT. Encoded protein: CASSLRIGGELFF.

As DNA, the CDR3 is TGTGCCAGCCACCATACAGGGGATCCCTCCTACAATGAGCAGTTCTTC. It yields the protein CASHHTGDPSYNEQFF. The genes are TRBV27 and TRBJ2-1; 7 bases align to TRBD1. From germline, CDR1 is MNHEY and CDR2 SMNVEV (reference sequence). The CDR3 covers 16 residues. V gave up 8 bases and J gave up 0 bases; unmatched junction bases: 10.

The genes are TRBV6-5 and TRBJ2-7; 7 nucleotides agree with TRBD1. From germline, CDR1 is MNHEY and CDR2 SVGAGI. J gave up 2 bases and V 0 bases, and 4 bases lay outside the gene matches. The CDR3 runs to 15 residues. The CDR3 sequence is CASSYSTGQTYEQYF. CDR3 bases: TGTGCCAGCAGTTACTCGACGGGACAGACCTACGAGCAGTACTTC.

The genes are TRBV11-2 and TRBJ2-7; a possible D gene is TRBD2 (6 bases). Germline assignment: CDR1 SGHAT and CDR2 FQNNGV. The CDR3 totals 13 residues. Between the trimmed V and J ends, which lost 6 bases and 1 base, there was a span of 10 bases. The CDR3 region has the DNA TGTGCCAGCAGGATGACTAGTTCCTACGAGCAGTACTTC. This translates into CASRMTSSYEQYF.

This clonotype has a handful of counts. The rearrangement links TRBV4-1 to TRBJ2-1, with D unresolved. CDR3 size: 15 residues. V was trimmed by 0 bases and J by 9 bases, leaving 15 bases between them. Germline CDR1 reads MGHRA; CDR2 reads YSYEKL. DNA for the CDR3: TGCGCCAGCAGCCAAGATGCGACCCATCTGATTGAGCAGTTCTTC. Its translation is CASSQDATHLIEQFF.

This clonotype has ten or more counts. The chain couples TRBV28 to TRBJ1-5; TRBD1 might be the D (6 bases). Germline V gene sequence: CDR1 MDHEN, CDR2 SYDVKM. This CDR3 has 15 amino acids. The V and J ends lost 1 base and 11 bases respectively, with 18 bases between them. CDR3 region: CASSLLTGSRVAQHF. The CDR3 DNA reads TGTGCCAGCAGTTTATTGACAGGCTCCCGGGTAGCCCAGCATTTT. Variable domain in full (rest from reference TRBV28 and TRBJ1-5): DVKVTQSSRYLVKRTGEKVFLECVQDMDHENMFWYRQDPGLGLRLIYFSYDVKMKEKGDIPEGYSVSREKKERFSLILESASTNQTSMYLCASSLLTGSRVAQHFGDGTRLSIL.

This clonotype was recorded many times. The rearrangement uses TRBV6-1 and TRBJ2-7; 9 positions agree with TRBD1. The CDR3 is made up of 14 amino acids. Germline assignment: CDR1 MNHNS and CDR2 SASEGT. V gave up 2 bases and J gave up 3 bases; unmatched junction bases: 2. This CDR3 is CASSERDRVYEQYF. Here the CDR3 DNA reads TGTGCCAGCAGTGAACGGGACAGGGTCTACGAGCAGTACTTC.

This clonotype was seen a few times. The chain combines TRBV30 with TRBJ2-7, with D perhaps matching TRBD2 (6 bases). The germline V gene has CDR1 GTSNPN and CDR2 SVGIG (reference sequence). Between the trimmed V and J ends, which lost 5 bases and 0 bases, there was a span of 17 bases. The CDR3 loop spans 15 amino acids. CDR3 in amino acids: CAWEDGTLSSYEQYF. For the CDR3, the DNA is TGTGCCTGGGAAGACGGGACTCTTAGCTCCTACGAGCAGTACTTC. The full variable domain, completed using reference TRBV30 and TRBJ2-7, is SQTIHQWPATLVQPVGSPLSLECTVEGTSNPNLYWYRQAAGRGLQLLFYSVGIGQISSEVPQNLSASRPQDRQFILSSKKLLLSDSGFYLCAWEDGTLSSYEQYFGPGTRLTVT.